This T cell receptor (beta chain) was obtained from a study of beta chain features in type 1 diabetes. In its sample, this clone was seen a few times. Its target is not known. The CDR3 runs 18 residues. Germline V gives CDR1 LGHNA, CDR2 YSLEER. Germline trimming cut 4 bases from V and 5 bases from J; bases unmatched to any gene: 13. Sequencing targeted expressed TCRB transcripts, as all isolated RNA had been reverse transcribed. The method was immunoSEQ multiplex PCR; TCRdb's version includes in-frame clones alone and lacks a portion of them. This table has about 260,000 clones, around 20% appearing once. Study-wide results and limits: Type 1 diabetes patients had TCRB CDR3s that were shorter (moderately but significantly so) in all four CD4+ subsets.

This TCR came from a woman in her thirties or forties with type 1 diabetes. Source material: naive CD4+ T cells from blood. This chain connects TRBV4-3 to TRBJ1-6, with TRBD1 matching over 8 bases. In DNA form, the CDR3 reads TGCGCCAGCAGCCCGTCCGCACAGGGGGAGGGCAATAATTCACCCCTCCACTTT. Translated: CASSPSAQGEGNNSPLHF.